A single sample gave rise to the 19 T cell receptor beta chains below, sequenced in a study of T cell repertoires in cytomegalovirus infection. Antigen specificity for these receptors is unknown. TCRdb called the reads again in MiXCR, with one record for every CDR3 protein. The repertoire holds 900,000 to 950,000 distinct CDR3 sequences, around 30% seen once, with about 14% in the top ten. The material was cultured CD8+ T cells from PBMCs, obtained from culture after CMV antigen stimulation. The receptors originated from a human donor in good health (CMV status not recorded). Some clones in this sample may be carry-over from other donors' samples.

This clonotype was seen a few times. This chain uses TRBV19 with TRBJ1-1; D ambiguous. The germline gives CDR1 LNHDA, CDR2 SQIVND (reference sequence). The CDR3 runs 13 residues. The V end was cut by 5 bases, the J end by 3 bases, with 10 bases between. CDR3 loop: CASSEEADTEAFF. The CDR3 region has the DNA TGTGCCAGTAGTGAGGAAGCGGACACTGAAGCTTTCTTT.

The gene calls are TRBV4-1 and TRBJ2-7, with D possibly being TRBD1 (5 bases). V gave up 2 bases and J gave up 2 bases, with 10 bases separating them. The CDR3 consists of 14 residues. Per the germline V gene, CDR1 is MGHRA and CDR2 is YSYEKL. CDR3 region: CASSQQQATYEQYF. CDR3 nucleotide sequence: TGCGCCAGCAGCCAACAACAGGCGACCTACGAGCAGTACTTC.

This chain links TRBV4-3 with TRBJ2-1; tentatively, D is TRBD2 (6 bases). The CDR3 is made up of 15 amino acids. Trimming took 0 bases from V and 8 from J, leaving 14 bases between them. The germline gives CDR1 LGHNA, CDR2 YSLEER. CDR3 in DNA: TGCGCCAGCAGCCAAGAGGCTAGATCGGGGGATGAGCAGTTCTTC. This gives the protein CASSQEARSGDEQFF.

A few counts support this clonotype. The chain is built from TRBV19 and TRBJ2-7; D possibly corresponds to TRBD1 (6 bases). V was shortened by 5 bases and J by 3 bases, with 11 bases between the two germline ends. In germline, CDR1 is LNHDA, CDR2 SQIVND (reference sequence). The CDR3 is 13 amino acids. This chain's CDR3 is CASSFGDIYEQYF. The CDR3 DNA follows: TGTGCCAGTAGTTTTGGGGACATCTACGAGCAGTACTTC.

This chain links TRBV6-2 or TRBV6-3 with TRBJ2-7; possibly TRBD1 or TRBD2 for D (6 bases each). V was trimmed by 0 bases and J by 7 bases, leaving 13 bases between them. The V gene's germline CDR1 is MNHEY and CDR2 SVGEGT. CDR3 length equals 14 residues. The CDR3 is CASSYSPGAQEQYV. The DNA of the CDR3 is TGTGCCAGCAGTTACTCCCCGGGGGCCCAGGAGCAGTACGTC.

In this sample, this clonotype turned up many times. DNA for the CDR3: TGTGCCAGCAGAACCGGGACAGACTACGAGCAGTACTTC. It encodes CASRTGTDYEQYF. The chain combines TRBV12-3 or TRBV12-4 with TRBJ2-7; 7 positions match TRBD1. The CDR3 totals 13 residues. With V trimmed by 6 bases and J by 3 bases, 5 bases remained unmatched.

This clonotype showed up many times. V is TRBV7-9 and J is TRBJ1-2; the D is unclear. V was shortened by 6 bases and J by 2 bases, with 13 bases between the two germline ends. The V gene's germline CDR1 is SEHNR and CDR2 FQNEAQ (reference sequence). The CDR3 covers 14 residues. CDR3 bases: TGTGCCAGCAGTCATGGCACAGTCAACTATGGCTACACCTTC. It codes for CASSHGTVNYGYTF.

The chain recombines TRBV6-2 or TRBV6-3 with TRBJ2-2; D not resolved. Germline V CDR1 and CDR2: MNHEY, SVGEGT. The CDR3 has 16 amino acids. V lost 2 bases and J lost 0, with 10 bases in between. In nucleotides, the CDR3 is TGTGCCAGCAGTTACCGACACCCACCGAACACCGGGGAGCTGTTTTTT. Encoded protein: CASSYRHPPNTGELFF.

This chain uses TRBV20-1 with TRBJ1-5; 12 bases match TRBD1. Germline values: CDR1 DFQATT, CDR2 SNEGSKA (reference sequence). Unmatched junction bases numbered 5, after V lost 0 bases and J lost 5 bases. There are 16 residues in the CDR3. CDR3 bases: TGCAGTGCTAGAGATAGGGACAGGGGGCGCGATCAGCCCCAGCATTTT. Translating it yields CSARDRDRGRDQPQHF.

The chain couples TRBV20-1 to TRBJ2-1; D perhaps matches TRBD1 (6 bases). Trimming stripped 6 bases from V and 10 bases from J, with 19 bases between. The length of the CDR3 is 13 residues. Germline V gene lookup returns CDR1 DFQATT and CDR2 SNEGSKA (reference sequence). The CDR3 sequence: CSAKNRDFREQFF. Written as DNA, the CDR3 is TGCAGTGCAAAAAACAGGGATTTTAGGGAGCAGTTCTTC.

This clonotype was seen a few times. This rearrangement joins TRBV7-2 to TRBJ2-3, with 14 positions matching TRBD2. Germline assignment: CDR1 SGHTA and CDR2 FQGNSA. The CDR3 consists of 18 residues. After removal of 5 bases from V and 1 base from J, the junction contained 8 bases not matched to a gene. The DNA for the CDR3 is TGTGCCAGCAGCCTCGGACTAGCGGGGGGAATCGGCACAGATACGCAGTATTTT. This translates into CASSLGLAGGIGTDTQYF.

This chain links TRBV2 with TRBJ1-2; possibly TRBD1 for D (5 bases). Germline V gene sequence: CDR1 SNHLY, CDR2 FYNNEI. Trimming pared 8 bases from V and 0 bases from J, leaving 13 bases between. The CDR3 contains 14 residues. The CDR3 bases are TGTGCCAGCCCCGGCGTGACAGCTAACTATGGCTACACCTTC. Its translation is CASPGVTANYGYTF.

There are a few counts of this clonotype. The rearrangement uses TRBV6-6 and TRBJ1-2; a possible D gene is TRBD1 (6 bases). The V and J ends lost 5 bases and 6 bases respectively, with 19 bases between them. Germline lookup yields CDR1 MNHNY and CDR2 SVGAGI (reference sequence). The CDR3 has 15 amino acids. The DNA of the CDR3 is TGTGCCAGCAGTAACGGGGGCACCTCCGGGGATGGCTACACCTTC. This translates into CASSNGGTSGDGYTF.

There are a few counts of this clonotype. The rearrangement joins TRBV7-6 to TRBJ2-7; weak D call: TRBD1 (5 bases). Germline-derived CDR1 and CDR2 are SGHVS and FNYEAQ. The CDR3 is made up of 15 amino acids. The CDR3 reads CASSFDSLPTYEQYV. The CDR3 nucleotides read TGTGCTAGCAGCTTTGACAGCCTACCGACCTACGAGCAGTACGTC.

The chain combines TRBV6-1 with TRBJ2-1, with TRBD1 identical over 7 bases. J lost 6 bases, V lost 2 bases, and 1 base had no gene match. The CDR3 covers 13 residues. Germline loops: CDR1 MNHNS, CDR2 SASEGT. The CDR3 reads CASSEWTGNEQFF. The CDR3 DNA sequence: TGTGCCAGCAGTGAATGGACAGGCAATGAGCAGTTCTTC.

The chain employs TRBV12-3 or TRBV12-4 and TRBJ1-2; the D is unclear. V lost 5 bases to trimming and J lost 3 bases, with 10 bases between them. The CDR3 has 13 amino acids. For the CDR3, the DNA is TGTGCCAGCAGTCCGTCGGGTCACTATGGCTACACCTTC. This encodes CASSPSGHYGYTF.

The sample holds a few counts of this clonotype. The chain couples TRBV6-1 to TRBJ1-2; TRBD1 aligns across 7 bases. V lost 7 bases and J lost 4; bases outside the gene matches: 12. CDR1 is MNHNS, CDR2 SASEGT, per germline. The CDR3 sequence is 15 residues long. The CDR3 DNA sequence: TGTGCCAGCAACCCCTGGGAGGGGGCCCTCTATGGCTACACCTTC. It codes for CASNPWEGALYGYTF.

As concerns this clonotype: Being one base from a much bigger clone, this may be a read error. CDR3 nucleotide sequence: TGTACCAGCAGCGCGTATAGTAGCACAGATACGCAGTATTTT. This sequence encodes CTSSAYSSTDTQYF. This chain joins TRBV7-2 and TRBJ2-3; D uncertain. This CDR3 spans 14 amino acids. CDR1 is SGHTA and CDR2 is FQGNSA in the germline V gene. V gave up 5 bases and J gave up 0 bases, with 9 bases separating them. The full variable domain, in which reference TRBV7-2 and TRBJ2-3 provide the parts outside the CDR3, is GAGVSQSPSNKVTEKGKDVELRCDPISGHTALYWYRQSLGQGLEFLIYFQGNSAPDKSGLPSDRFSAERTGGSVSTLTIQRTQQEDSAVYLCTSSAYSSTDTQYFGPGTRLTVL.

The chain combines TRBV28 with TRBJ2-3; 9 bases line up with TRBD1. Germline-derived CDR1 and CDR2 are MDHEN and SYDVKM. The CDR3 length is 15 residues. With 10 bases clipped from V and 0 bases from J, the junction kept 8 bases outside the gene matches. This CDR3 reads CANRGGTGSTDTQYF. Written as DNA, the CDR3 is TGTGCCAACAGGGGCGGGACAGGGAGCACAGATACGCAGTATTTT.